The table lists the clone carrying this T cell receptor beta chain with many counts. This specimen comes from a study of blood T cells in healthy people across ages. The second PCR ran about 7 to 12 cycles with a sample-barcoded 5' primer and J-beta primers. TCRdb fed the 5' RACE reads into MiXCR, producing one record per CDR3 protein. The profile shows over 600,000 distinct CDR3 sequences, 21% of them singletons. The TCR sequence derives from a man between 65 and 80 years old in good health. Material: blood.

The CDR3 protein is CASGQGSYNEQFF. CDR3 nucleotides: TGTGCCAGCGGACAGGGGAGTTACAATGAGCAGTTCTTC. This rearrangement joins TRBV2 to TRBJ2-1; 9 nucleotides line up with TRBD1. Germline CDR1 SNHLY, CDR2 FYNNEI. After removal of 8 bases from V and 4 bases from J, the junction contained 3 bases not matched to a gene. The CDR3 is 13 residues long.